This TCR beta chain was recovered during a study of OX40 agonist ivuxolimab in advanced cancers. In the study overall: Ivuxolimab is a fully human IgG2 antibody that activates OX40 (CD134). Having had anti-PD-1, anti-PD-L1 or anti-CTLA-4 therapy before was allowed, and about 42% had some. General study findings and limits: CD4+ and CD8+ blood T cells expanded clonally by week 6 at 0.1 to 3.0 mg/kg.

With respect to this clone: Its antigen is not known.

V shed 0 bases, J shed 5 bases, and the junction held 3 bases outside the gene matches. In germline, CDR1 is LGHNA, CDR2 YNFKEQ. The CDR3 is 15 residues long. Libraries were prepared by immunoSEQ multiplex PCR; TCRdb keeps only in-frame clonotypes and omits some of them. The data contain tens of thousands of clones, 65% to 85% of them seen just once; the ten biggest clones take up 4% to 6%. The TCR comes from an adult with an advanced solid tumor such as melanoma, head and neck, liver or kidney cancer. Sample: CD4+ or CD8+ T cells sorted from blood, taken in a trial of the OX40 agonist ivuxolimab. The chain uses TRBV4-2 and TRBJ2-2, with 7 bases identical to TRBD2. CDR3 coding DNA: TGTGCCAGCAGCCAAGAAGACGGGGGGACCGGGGAGCTGTTTTTT. Protein sequence: CASSQEDGGTGELFF.